What follows are 19 T cell receptor beta chains derived from one specimen sequenced in a study of control samples from healthy donors and cancer patients. TCRdb's table, derived via immunoSEQ multiplex PCR, lists solely in-frame clones and lacks some. The sample has roughly 130,000 clones, roughly 90% seen once. The sequenced sample was blood. The receptor set was obtained from a man aged 18-30 years in good health.

The CDR3 DNA reads as TGTGCCAGCAGCCAATATTTAGCGGGGGGGAACACCGGGGAGCTGTTTTTT. Translated: CASSQYLAGGNTGELFF. The genes are TRBV4-2 and TRBJ2-2; 10 positions match TRBD2. CDR1 LGHNA and CDR2 YNFKEQ come from the germline V gene. V dropped 2 bases and J dropped 1; count of bases not matched to a gene: 4. The CDR3 loop spans 17 amino acids.

V and J are TRBV5-5 and TRBJ1-3; possibly TRBD1 for D (6 bases). There are 16 residues in the CDR3. Trimming shortened V by 5 bases and J by 4 bases, and 19 bases separated the two germline ends. Germline assignment: CDR1 SGHKS and CDR2 YYEKEE (reference sequence). CDR3 protein: CASSQEGEGGGNTIYF. The CDR3 DNA is TGTGCCAGCAGTCAAGAAGGGGAGGGGGGCGGAAACACCATATATTTT.

CDR3: CAITGTGNTEAFF. The CDR3 region has the DNA TGTGCCATCACCGGGACAGGGAACACTGAAGCTTTCTTT. The rearrangement links TRBV10-3 to TRBJ1-1; 8 nucleotides agree with TRBD1. The CDR3 length is 13 residues. Germline V lookup: CDR1 ENHRY, CDR2 SYGVKD. The V gene end was trimmed by 7 bases and the J gene end by 1 base; junction bases not matched to a gene: 2.

The CDR3 region is CASSLGGVIDSPLHF. Here the CDR3 DNA reads TGTGCCAGCAGCTTAGGAGGGGTTATCGATTCACCCCTCCACTTT. This chain connects TRBV7-2 to TRBJ1-6; the D gene is possibly TRBD1 (5 bases). The CDR3 has 15 residues. Germline CDR1 SGHTA, CDR2 FQGNSA. Trimming took 1 base from V and 8 from J, leaving 12 bases between them.

The J gene is TRBJ1-3, the V gene TRBV11-3; D is unclear. There are 16 residues in the CDR3. Trimming stripped 5 bases from V and 8 bases from J, with 22 bases between. The V gene's germline CDR1 is SGHNT and CDR2 YENEEA. CDR3 nucleotide sequence: TGTGCCAGCAGCCTGGTCAAAGGGTCCGTGATAGACACCATATATTTT. Translation gives CASSLVKGSVIDTIYF.

V usage is TRBV6-4 and J usage is TRBJ2-6; TRBD2 might be the D (5 bases). V dropped 7 bases and J dropped 2 bases, with 9 bases sitting between them. This CDR3 has 14 amino acids. CDR1 and CDR2 from the germline V gene are MRHNA and SNTAGT. The CDR3 spells CASTEAAGANVLTF. The CDR3 DNA sequence: TGTGCCAGCACGGAGGCAGCTGGGGCCAACGTCCTGACTTTC.

V is TRBV3-1 (or the pseudogene TRBV3-2) and J is TRBJ2-5; D remains unclear. Looked up from germline, CDR1 is LGHDT and CDR2 is YNNKEL (reference sequence). The CDR3 covers 12 residues. V lost 0 bases and J lost 6, with 5 bases in between. The CDR3 region has the DNA TGTGCCAGCAGCCAAGACGAGAAGACCCAGTACTTC. This codes for CASSQDEKTQYF.

Turning to this clone: In the same sample, other DNA sequences code for this CDR3. The CDR3 loop is CASSVAGQETQYF. DNA of the CDR3: TGTGCCAGCAGCGTAGCGGGGCAAGAGACCCAGTACTTC. V is TRBV9 and J is TRBJ2-5, with D perhaps TRBD2 (5 bases). Per the germline V gene, CDR1 is SGDLS and CDR2 is YYNGEE. The CDR3 is made up of 13 amino acids. Between the trimmed V and J ends, which lost 0 bases and 2 bases, there was a span of 5 bases.

The gene calls are TRBV9 and TRBJ2-1; D call uncertain. The CDR3 is 12 amino acids. Germline-derived CDR1 and CDR2 are SGDLS and YYNGEE. V was shortened by 0 bases and J by 6 bases, with 4 bases between the two germline ends. CDR3 residues: CASSVGFNEQFF. CDR3 DNA: TGTGCCAGCAGCGTAGGATTCAATGAGCAGTTCTTC. The whole variable domain, remainder taken from reference TRBV9 and TRBJ2-1, is DSGVTQTPKHLITATGQRVTLRCSPRSGDLSVYWYQQSLDQGLQFLIQYYNGEERAKGNILERFSAQQFPDLHSELNLSSLELGDSALYFCASSVGFNEQFFGPGTRLTVL.

V gene TRBV5-1 combines with J gene TRBJ1-4; 9 bases agree with TRBD1. V dropped 3 bases and J dropped 8; count of bases not matched to a gene: 5. Germline loops: CDR1 SGHRS, CDR2 YFSETQ. This CDR3 contains 14 residues. The CDR3 bases are TGCGCCAGCAGCTCCGGGACAGGGATGGAAAAACTGTTTTTT. Amino acids: CASSSGTGMEKLFF.

J is TRBJ2-7 and V is TRBV19; 9 bases fit TRBD1. V was pared by 6 bases and J by 3 bases, with 6 bases of the junction left unmatched. Germline values: CDR1 LNHDA, CDR2 SQIVND (reference sequence). There are 14 residues in the CDR3. CDR3 coding DNA: TGTGCCAGTAGAGCGGGGACAGGGTACTACGAGCAGTACTTC. It encodes CASRAGTGYYEQYF.

The chain couples TRBV6-2 or TRBV6-3 to TRBJ2-3, with 8 positions matching TRBD2. The CDR3 runs to 17 residues. Germline values: CDR1 MNHEY, CDR2 SVGEGT. V dropped 0 bases and J dropped 2; count of bases not matched to a gene: 7. CDR3 sequence: CASSYSISGGYTDTQYF. CDR3 DNA: TGTGCCAGCAGTTACTCGATCAGCGGGGGCTACACAGATACGCAGTATTTT.

This clone has a handful of counts. The V gene is TRBV5-4, the J gene TRBJ1-2; D is undetermined. Deletions cut 4 bases from V and 4 bases from J, with 11 bases between. The CDR3 totals 13 residues. Looked up from germline, CDR1 is SGHNT and CDR2 is YYREEE (reference sequence). The CDR3 sequence: CASSADGSYGYTF. The DNA for the CDR3 is TGTGCCAGCAGCGCGGACGGATCCTATGGCTACACCTTC.

The rearrangement uses TRBV18 and TRBJ2-1, with TRBD2 matching 10 bases. After removal of 2 bases from V and 7 bases from J, the junction contained 17 bases not matched to a gene. Per germline, CDR1 KGHSH and CDR2 LQKENI. CDR3 size: 19 residues. The CDR3 is CASSPRAPSGGETGNEQFF. Here the CDR3 DNA reads TGTGCCAGCTCACCAAGAGCCCCTAGCGGGGGCGAAACGGGGAATGAGCAGTTCTTC.

V usage is TRBV10-3 and J usage is TRBJ1-5; D call uncertain. The V and J ends lost 8 bases and 0 bases respectively, with 5 bases between them. This CDR3 spans 12 amino acids. Germline assignment: CDR1 ENHRY and CDR2 SYGVKD. The CDR3: CAIGDSNQPQHF. The CDR3 bases are TGTGCCATCGGAGATAGCAATCAGCCCCAGCATTTT.

V usage is TRBV6-2 or TRBV6-3 and J usage is TRBJ1-5; the D is unclear. CDR3 size: 13 residues. Trimming stripped 4 bases from V and 0 bases from J, with 4 bases between. Germline loops: CDR1 MNHEY, CDR2 SVGEGT. The CDR3 is CASSWYSNQPQHF. The CDR3, as DNA: TGTGCCAGCAGTTGGTATAGCAATCAGCCCCAGCATTTT.

The chain joins TRBV12-5 to TRBJ2-1; possibly TRBD1 for D (7 bases). Trimming removed 6 bases at V and 3 bases at J, with 12 bases between. CDR1 and CDR2 (germline): LGHNT, FRNRAP. The CDR3 has 14 residues. The CDR3 loop is CASGPGGRYNEQFF. The CDR3 DNA is TGTGCTAGTGGCCCAGGGGGGCGCTACAATGAGCAGTTCTTC.

This chain connects TRBV6-4 to TRBJ1-5; TRBD1 might be the D (5 bases). The CDR3 is made up of 16 amino acids. Per the germline V gene, CDR1 is MRHNA and CDR2 is SNTAGT. Trimming took 0 bases from V and 7 from J, leaving 16 bases between them. CDR3 residues: CASSDSESAGRQPQHF. In DNA, the CDR3 is TGTGCCAGCAGTGACTCTGAGTCGGCAGGGAGGCAGCCCCAGCATTTT.

This clone was counted only a few times. This rearrangement joins TRBV6-2 or TRBV6-3 to TRBJ2-3; 9 nucleotides line up with TRBD2. CDR3 length equals 15 residues. V was pared by 5 bases and J by 6 bases, with 9 bases of the junction left unmatched. Germline CDR1 reads MNHEY; CDR2 reads SVGEGT. The CDR3 DNA is TGTGCCAGCAGTCGGAGCGGGAGGTTTGGCGATACGCAGTATTTT. This sequence encodes CASSRSGRFGDTQYF.